Following are 29 T cell receptor beta chains from one sample sequenced in a study of tumor-infiltrating lymphocytes in primary liver carcinoma. Total RNA amounting to around 530 ng was the source from which TCR beta cDNA was made with a constant-region primer. It was through three nested multiplex PCR rounds of slightly modified ARM-PCR that TCR beta libraries arose. A C-beta reverse primer was combined with TRBV1-TRBV30 forward primers in the first two PCR rounds, and each round had approximately 9 cycles. Each CDR3 protein gets one entry after TCRdb re-called the multiplex PCR reads with MiXCR. The sample consists of fewer than 400,000 distinct CDR3 sequences, 50% to 75% of them appearing once. Blood RNA came from unsorted whole blood; germline DNA was also extracted. Sequencing was performed on peripheral blood. The receptors shown here come from a woman in her 30s with primary liver carcinoma and hepatitis B virus infection.

Details on this clonotype: As the CDR3 is not closed by the conserved phenylalanine or tryptophan, this likely results from a read error. This sequence joins TRBV11-2 and TRBJ2-7; tentative D call: TRBD2 (7 bases). The CDR3 totals 15 residues. The germline V gene encodes CDR1 SGHAT and CDR2 FQNNGV. Here the CDR3 DNA reads TGTACCAGCAGCTTAGGGGGGATAGCGGGTCACGAGCAGTACTCC. Translated: CTSSLGGIAGHEQYS.

The chain couples TRBV11-2 to TRBJ2-7; either TRBD1 or TRBD2 may fit D (5 bases each). The CDR3 is made up of 17 amino acids. CDR1 is SGHAT and CDR2 is FQNNGV in the germline V gene. Trimming left V 5 bases short and J 3 bases short, with 23 bases between. The CDR3 coding sequence is TGTGCCAGCAGCATAGGAGTAGCAGGAGGACATTTCTACGAGCAGTACTTC. Its protein product is CASSIGVAGGHFYEQYF.

Concerning this clonotype: This may be a read error: a much more frequent sequence differs by one nucleotide. The chain has TRBV4-3 and TRBJ2-3; TRBD2 matches at 9 bases. The V gene's germline CDR1 is LGHNA and CDR2 YSLEER. This CDR3 has 15 amino acids. The chain's CDR3 is CASSQDGTSRDTLYF. The CDR3 nucleotides read TGCGCCAGCAGCCAAGATGGGACTAGCCGAGATACGCTGTATTTT.

Concerning this clonotype itself: At one end the junction does not follow the germline gene, possibly because of a read error. The rearrangement links TRBV6-5 to TRBJ2-2; D may be TRBD1 (6 bases). From germline, CDR1 is MNHEY and CDR2 SVGAGI. The CDR3 is made up of 13 amino acids. This CDR3 is CISSYTGTLELLF. The CDR3 DNA sequence: TGTATCAGCAGTTATACCGGGACACTAGAGCTGCTTTTT.

J is TRBJ2-5 and V is TRBV4-2; 9 nucleotides line up with TRBD1. V lost 4 bases and J lost 5; bases outside the gene matches: 5. CDR3 length equals 14 residues. Germline lookup yields CDR1 LGHNA and CDR2 YNFKEQ. The CDR3 loop reads CASSPGQGGETQYF. CDR3 in DNA: TGTGCCAGCAGCCCGGGACAGGGCGGGGAGACCCAGTACTTC.

This clonotype has at least ten counts. The chain uses TRBV12-5 and TRBJ1-1; 7 bases agree with TRBD1. Trimming cost V 1 base and J 10 bases; bases outside gene matches: 3. CDR1 and CDR2 from the germline V gene are LGHNT and FRNRAP. The CDR3 runs to 12 residues. The CDR3 bases are TGTGCTAGTGGTTTGGGACAGGGAGGAGCTTTCTTT. This gives the protein CASGLGQGGAFF.

V is TRBV5-6 and J is TRBJ2-1, with a tentative D call TRBD2 (6 bases). V gave up 4 bases and J gave up 7 bases, with 18 bases separating them. CDR3 length: 15 residues. Germline CDR1 is SGHDT and CDR2 is YYEEEE. This CDR3 reads CASSLQLAPSNEQFF. DNA for the CDR3: TGTGCCAGCAGCCTCCAACTAGCTCCCAGTAATGAGCAGTTCTTC.

Points on this clonotype: One junction end disagrees with the germline gene, perhaps due to a read error. The rearrangement joins TRBV10-3 to TRBJ2-1; the match to TRBD2 covers 13 bases. The germline gives CDR1 ENHRY, CDR2 SYGVKD. This CDR3 contains 13 residues. DNA of the CDR3: TGTACCATCGGACTAGCGGGAGAAGATGAGCAGTTCTTC. It is translated as CTIGLAGEDEQFF.

The rearrangement uses TRBV6-6 and TRBJ1-3, with unresolved D. CDR3 length: 16 residues. V lost 5 bases and J lost 0, with 14 bases in between. Germline V CDR1 and CDR2: MNHNY, SVGAGI (reference sequence). The CDR3 DNA reads TGTGCCAGCAGTAACGGGAGGCAGTACTCTGGAAACACCATATATTTT. Translating gives CASSNGRQYSGNTIYF.

The chain combines TRBV7-9 with TRBJ1-2, with TRBD1 matching 9 bases. This CDR3 spans 14 amino acids. With 6 bases clipped from V and 4 bases from J, the junction kept 6 bases outside the gene matches. Per the germline V gene, CDR1 is SEHNR and CDR2 is FQNEAQ (reference sequence). The CDR3 nucleotides read TGTGCCAGCAGTCCACAGGGGGCCACCTATGGCTACACCTTC. It translates to CASSPQGATYGYTF.

Comments on this clonotype: Mismatch with germline at one junction end may stem from a read error. The chain employs TRBV7-2 and TRBJ1-1; the D is unclear. The CDR3 consists of 13 residues. CDR1 is SGHTA, CDR2 FQGNSA, per germline. The CDR3 spells CASSTQRNTDAFF. CDR3 DNA: TGTGCCAGCAGCACGCAAAGAAACACTGATGCTTTCTTT.

The genes are TRBV6-2 or TRBV6-3 and TRBJ1-5; the D gene is possibly TRBD1 (5 bases). CDR1 is MNHEY, CDR2 SVGEGT, per germline. This CDR3 region has 17 residues. Trimming shortened V by 4 bases and J by 0 bases, and 16 bases separated the two germline ends. CDR3 nucleotides: TGTGCCAGCAGTTCTTCACTTACAGGATATAGCAATCAGCCCCAGCATTTT. Its protein is CASSSSLTGYSNQPQHF.

Comments on this clonotype: One end of the junction is discordant with germline, which a read error may explain. The chain links TRBV4-1 to TRBJ2-2; a possible D gene is TRBD2 (6 bases). CDR1 MGHRA and CDR2 YSYEKL come from the germline V gene. The CDR3 has 12 residues. CDR3 loop: CASSTTVGGLFF. The CDR3 DNA is TGCGCCAGTAGCACAACGGTGGGGGGGCTGTTTTTT.

This clonotype has a count of ten or more. The chain couples TRBV29-1 to TRBJ2-3, with 9 bases lining up with TRBD2. The CDR3 runs to 15 residues. The J segment lost 3 bases and the V segment lost 2 bases, leaving 6 bases of the junction unmatched. CDR1 SQVTM and CDR2 ANQGSEA come from the germline V gene. The CDR3 coding sequence is TGCAGCGTTGAATTGGGTAGCGGGAGAACAGATACGCAGTATTTT. Protein sequence: CSVELGSGRTDTQYF.

Points on this clonotype: One end of the junction varies from germline; a read error may be responsible. This chain connects TRBV13 to TRBJ1-3; D gene unclear. The V gene's germline CDR1 is PRHDT and CDR2 FYEKMQ (reference sequence). The CDR3 extends over 15 amino acids. The DNA for the CDR3 is TGTGCCAGCAGCTTTGGAGTATACTCTGGAAGCACCATATATTTT. Its translation: CASSFGVYSGSTIYF.

This sequence joins TRBV6-1 and TRBJ2-1, with no clear D. This CDR3 is 15 amino acids long. V was pared by 10 bases and J by 1 base, with 17 bases between. Germline loops: CDR1 MNHNS, CDR2 SASEGT. CDR3 sequence: CATSHPAASYNEQFF. In DNA, the CDR3 is TGTGCCACCTCCCATCCGGCAGCTTCCTACAATGAGCAGTTCTTC.

On this clonotype: A junction end diverges from the germline sequence, so it may reflect a read error. This chain uses TRBV28 with TRBJ2-3; 11 bases map to TRBD2. Germline CDR1 is MDHEN and CDR2 is SYDVKM. The CDR3 totals 16 residues. In DNA, the CDR3 is TGTACCAGCAGTTTACCGGGACTAGCGGCCACAGATACGCAGTATTTT. This translates into CTSSLPGLAATDTQYF.

In regard to this clonotype: The junction departs from germline at one end; a sequencing error may be responsible. This chain joins TRBV11-2 and TRBJ2-3; D is perhaps TRBD2 (5 bases). Germline loops: CDR1 SGHAT, CDR2 FQNNGV. The CDR3 runs to 16 residues. The CDR3: CANSLRETPSTDTQYF. The CDR3 DNA reads as TGTGCCAACAGCCTGAGGGAGACGCCGAGCACAGATACGCAGTATTTT.

The rearrangement links TRBV20-1 to TRBJ2-7; the match to TRBD1 covers 7 bases. V shed 2 bases, J shed 6 bases, and the junction held 7 bases outside the gene matches. The length of the CDR3 is 13 residues. Germline CDR1 DFQATT, CDR2 SNEGSKA (reference sequence). The CDR3 protein is CSARPPGTVEQYF. DNA for the CDR3: TGCAGTGCTAGACCCCCGGGGACAGTCGAGCAGTACTTC.

This clonotype was seen repeatedly, ten times or more. The J gene is TRBJ2-7, the V gene TRBV11-2, with 7 bases matching TRBD1. CDR1 SGHAT and CDR2 FQNNGV come from the germline V gene. This CDR3 is built from 13 residues. V gave up 5 bases and J gave up 9 bases; unmatched junction bases: 10. As DNA, the CDR3 is TGTGCCAGCAGCCGGGACAGCTTTGCGGGGCAGTACTTC. Protein sequence: CASSRDSFAGQYF.

V gene TRBV7-8 combines with J gene TRBJ1-4; D is unresolved. This CDR3 spans 16 amino acids. The V gene lost 3 bases and the J gene lost 3 bases, with 14 bases spanning the gap. Germline assignment: CDR1 SGHVS and CDR2 FQNEAQ. The CDR3 bases are TGTGCCAGCAGCTTTAAGGTGGCGCTGGCTAATGAAAAACTGTTTTTT. It codes for CASSFKVALANEKLFF.

This clonotype was detected only a few times. The chain is built from TRBV7-9 and TRBJ1-2; D possibly corresponds to TRBD1 (5 bases). The germline gives CDR1 SEHNR, CDR2 FQNEAQ (reference sequence). The CDR3 extends over 14 amino acids. The V end lost 11 bases, the J end lost 8 bases, and 24 bases lay between the germline ends. The CDR3, as DNA: TGTGCCGGGCAACCCTCTCCCCAGGGCGAAGGCTACACCTTC. Amino acid sequence: CAGQPSPQGEGYTF.

This clonotype was seen ten or more times. The chain recombines TRBV30 with TRBJ2-1; D gene unclear. CDR1 GTSNPN and CDR2 SVGIG come from the germline V gene (reference sequence). This CDR3 contains 12 residues. Trimming cost V 2 bases and J 2 bases, with 4 bases left between them. As DNA, the CDR3 is TGTGCCTGGAGTCCGACCTACAATGAGCAGTTCTTC. Its protein is CAWSPTYNEQFF.

This clonotype was seen repeatedly, ten times or more. This rearrangement joins TRBV29-1 to TRBJ2-6, with 7 positions matching TRBD1. V was clipped by 4 bases and J by 2 bases; unmatched bases: 2. CDR1 is SQVTM and CDR2 is ANQGSEA in the germline V gene. The CDR3 contains 14 residues. CDR3 sequence (DNA): TGCAGCGTTGTTACAGGGGCTGGGGCCAACGTCCTGACTTTC. It encodes CSVVTGAGANVLTF.

This clonotype appeared a few times. The V gene is TRBV6-5, the J gene TRBJ2-1; the D is unclear. Germline V lookup: CDR1 MNHEY, CDR2 SVGAGI. Trimming cost V 0 bases and J 8 bases, with 17 bases left between them. This CDR3 is 16 amino acids long. For the CDR3, the DNA is TGTGCCAGCAGTTACTCGAACCCCGTTTCCCCCCATGAGCAGTTCTTC. Protein sequence: CASSYSNPVSPHEQFF.

The J gene is TRBJ2-3, the V gene TRBV28; D might be TRBD2 (5 bases). Germline lookup yields CDR1 MDHEN and CDR2 SYDVKM. The CDR3 contains 12 residues. The CDR3 here is CVSSGGPHTQYF. In DNA form, the CDR3 reads TGTGTGAGCAGCGGAGGCCCTCATACGCAGTATTTT. Drawing the rest from reference TRBV28 and TRBJ2-3, the complete variable domain is DVKVTQSSRYLVKRTGEKVFLECVQDMDHENMFWYRQDPGLGLRLIYFSYDVKMKEKGDIPEGYSVSREKKERFSLILESASTNQTSMYLCVSSGGPHTQYFGPGTRLTVL.

Details on this clonotype: A clone one base away is much larger, so this may be a read error. V is TRBV6-1 and J is TRBJ2-1; TRBD1 agrees at 7 bases. V was pared by 4 bases and J by 6 bases, with 9 bases of the junction left unmatched. This CDR3 has 15 residues. Germline-derived CDR1 and CDR2 are MNHNS and SASEGT. CDR3 in amino acids: CASSGRDRGFNEQFF. The CDR3 DNA sequence: TGTGCCAGCAGTGGCCGGGACAGAGGCTTCAATGAGCAGTTCTTC.

A note on this clonotype: A much larger clone is a single base away; this may be a read error. V gene TRBV6-1 combines with J gene TRBJ1-5; D not certain. CDR1 and CDR2 (germline): MNHNS, SASEGT. There are 13 residues in the CDR3. CDR3 in amino acids: CASSANPFQPRHF. CDR3 in DNA: TGTGCCAGCAGTGCGAACCCGTTTCAGCCCCGGCATTTT.

Of note for this clonotype: One junction end disagrees with the germline gene, perhaps due to a read error. The CDR3 sequence is CAGRRTTSGRGGTQNF. The CDR3 DNA follows: TGTGCCGGCAGGAGAACGACTAGCGGGAGGGGGGGGACCCAGAACTTC. The V gene is TRBV12-3 or TRBV12-4, the J gene TRBJ2-5, with 14 bases aligning to TRBD2. The CDR3 is 16 amino acids.